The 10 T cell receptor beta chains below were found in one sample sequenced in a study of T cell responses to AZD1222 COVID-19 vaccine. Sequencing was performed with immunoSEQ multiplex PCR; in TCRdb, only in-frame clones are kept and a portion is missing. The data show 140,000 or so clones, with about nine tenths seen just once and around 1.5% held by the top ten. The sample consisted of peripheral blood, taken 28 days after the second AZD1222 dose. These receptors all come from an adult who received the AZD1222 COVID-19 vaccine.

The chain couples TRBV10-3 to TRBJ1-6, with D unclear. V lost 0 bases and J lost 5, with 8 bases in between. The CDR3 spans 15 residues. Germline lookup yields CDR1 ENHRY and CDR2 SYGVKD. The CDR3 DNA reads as TGTGCCATCAGTGAGTCGGGGAGTAATAATTCACCCCTCCACTTT. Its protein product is CAISESGSNNSPLHF.

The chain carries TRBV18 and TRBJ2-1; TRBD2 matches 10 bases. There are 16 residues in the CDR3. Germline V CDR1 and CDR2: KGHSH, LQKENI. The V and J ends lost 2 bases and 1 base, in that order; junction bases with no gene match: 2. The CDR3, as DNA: TGTGCCAGCTCACCAATACTAGCGGGATCCTACAATGAGCAGTTCTTC. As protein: CASSPILAGSYNEQFF.

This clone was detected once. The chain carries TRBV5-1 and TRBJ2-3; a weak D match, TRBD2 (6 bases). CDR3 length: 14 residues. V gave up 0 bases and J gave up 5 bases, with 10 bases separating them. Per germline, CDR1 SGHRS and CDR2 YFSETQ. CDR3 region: CASSLGEAGDTQYF. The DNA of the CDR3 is TGCGCCAGCAGCTTGGGGGAGGCCGGAGATACGCAGTATTTT.

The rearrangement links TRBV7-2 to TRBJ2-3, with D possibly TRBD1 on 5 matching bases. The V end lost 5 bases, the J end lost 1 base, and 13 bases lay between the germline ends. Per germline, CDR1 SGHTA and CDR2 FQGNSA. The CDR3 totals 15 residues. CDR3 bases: TGTGCCAGCAGCCCATGGACAAGTGGCACAGATACGCAGTATTTT. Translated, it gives CASSPWTSGTDTQYF.

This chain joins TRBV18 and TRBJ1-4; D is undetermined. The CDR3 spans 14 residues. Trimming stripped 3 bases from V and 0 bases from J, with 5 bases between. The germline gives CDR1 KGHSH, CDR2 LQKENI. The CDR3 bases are TGTGCCAGCTCACCGGGGACAACTAATGAAAAACTGTTTTTT. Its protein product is CASSPGTTNEKLFF. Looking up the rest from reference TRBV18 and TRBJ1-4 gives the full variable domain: NAGVMQNPRHLVRRRGQEARLRCSPMKGHSHVYWYRQLPEEGLKFMVYLQKENIIDESGMPKERFSAEFPKEGPSILRIQQVVRGDSAAYFCASSPGTTNEKLFFGSGTQLSVL.

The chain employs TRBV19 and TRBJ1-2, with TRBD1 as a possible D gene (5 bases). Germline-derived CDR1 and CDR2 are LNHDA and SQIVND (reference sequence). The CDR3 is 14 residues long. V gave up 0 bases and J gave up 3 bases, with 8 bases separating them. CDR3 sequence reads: CASSIDRVYYGYTF. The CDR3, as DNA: TGTGCCAGTAGTATAGACAGGGTCTACTATGGCTACACCTTC.

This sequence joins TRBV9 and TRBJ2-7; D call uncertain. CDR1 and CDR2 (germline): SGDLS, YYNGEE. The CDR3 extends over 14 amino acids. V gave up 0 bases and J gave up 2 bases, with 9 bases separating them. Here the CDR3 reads CASSVDSLTYEQYF. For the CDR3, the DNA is TGTGCCAGCAGCGTAGACAGTCTTACCTACGAGCAGTACTTC.

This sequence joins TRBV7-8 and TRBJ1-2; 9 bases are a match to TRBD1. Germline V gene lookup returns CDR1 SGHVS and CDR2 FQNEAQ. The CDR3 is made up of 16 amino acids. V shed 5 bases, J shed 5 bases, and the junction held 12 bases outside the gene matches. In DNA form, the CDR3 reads TGTGCCAGCAGCAGGACCCCGGGACAGGGCATGTATGGCTACACCTTC. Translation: CASSRTPGQGMYGYTF.

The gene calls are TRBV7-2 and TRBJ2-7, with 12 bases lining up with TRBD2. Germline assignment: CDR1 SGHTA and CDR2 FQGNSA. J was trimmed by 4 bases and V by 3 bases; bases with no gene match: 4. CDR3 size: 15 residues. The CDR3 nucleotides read TGTGCCAGCAGCTTCCCTACTAGCGGGAGGTACGAGCAGTACTTC. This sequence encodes CASSFPTSGRYEQYF.

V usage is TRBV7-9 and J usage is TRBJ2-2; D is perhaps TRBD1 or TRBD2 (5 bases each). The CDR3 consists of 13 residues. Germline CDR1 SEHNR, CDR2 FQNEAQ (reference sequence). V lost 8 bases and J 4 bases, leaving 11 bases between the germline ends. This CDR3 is CASGGSVTGELFF. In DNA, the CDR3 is TGTGCCAGCGGGGGTTCCGTCACCGGGGAGCTGTTTTTT.